Listed below are T cell receptor beta chains from one sample, sequenced in a study of yellow fever vaccine responses in identical twins. Using its own MiXCR run on the RT-PCR reads, TCRdb lists one record per CDR3 protein. The profile shows around 930 distinct CDR3 sequences, over 70% of them singletons. The specimen comprised T cells from blood (PBMCs), unsorted or a sorted subset (not recorded which), sampled before or after yellow fever vaccination (not recorded which). The receptor set was obtained from a female donor who received the yellow fever vaccine. CDR3s include the opening cysteine and the closing phenylalanine or tryptophan. Only some rows state a clone size, as once, few, many or a class for expanded clones.

13 | - | TRBJ2-7 | TRBV29-1 | CSVRFGTPYEQYF
13 | - | TRBJ2-7 | TRBV7-7 | CASSLAGAYEQYF
16 | - | TRBJ2-5 | TRBV11-1 | CASSDGYDVTREAQYF
13 | - | TRBJ2-2 | TRBV7-3 | CASSLILTGELFF
14 | - | TRBJ2-3 | TRBV3-1 | CASSAPDLTDTQYF
12 | once | TRBJ2-1 | TRBV5-5 | CASSLAAYEQFF
14 | - | TRBJ2-7 | TRBV4-1 | CASSPQDRGYEQYF
14 | - | TRBJ2-1 | TRBV29-1 | CSVEGRDVYNEQFF
14 | - | TRBJ2-7 | TRBV13 | CASSLGVLSYEQYF
16 | - | TRBJ2-3 | TRBV7-9 | CASSLVVAGVADTQYF
14 | - | TRBJ2-1 | TRBV11-1 | CASSPEEARFEQFF
15 | - | TRBJ1-1 | TRBV10-1 | CASSEGRGLWTEAFF